This T cell receptor (beta chain) comes out of a study of shared clonotypes between healthy human individuals. A note on this clone: Its antigen remains unidentified.

The germline V gene encodes CDR1 SGHDN and CDR2 FVKESK. V dropped 4 bases and J dropped 6; count of bases not matched to a gene: 8. The CDR3 spans 14 residues. Running of the assay took place at deep level. Methods used by the authors: In the immunoSEQ data, sequences were junction-only and lacked quality scores, so filtering differed. Assay: immunoSEQ multiplex PCR; the TCRdb copy retains only in-frame clones and omits some. That table gives V, J and clone size, and the DNA gave D and trimming. Among under 300,000 clones listed, 50% to 75% were seen once. Study-wide points: In having few donors, the study represented limited genetic and exposure-history diversity. Sorted-subset samples were not fully sequenced, rarefaction indicated.

This chain links TRBV14 with TRBJ2-7; 8 positions agree with TRBD1. The sample was memory CD4+ T cells sorted from blood. Noted subset: CD45RA-negative fraction. This sequence was found in a man aged 25 to 40 in good health. As DNA, the CDR3 is TGTGCCAGCAGCCCCCCGGACAGGGAGGCCGAGCAGTACTTC. This gives the protein CASSPPDREAEQYF.